This T cell receptor (beta chain) was recorded in a study of a mutant IDH1 vaccine in newly diagnosed glioma. The germline CDR1 and CDR2 sequences are SNHLY and FYNNEI. There are 15 residues in the CDR3. With V trimmed by 4 bases and J by 5 bases, 7 bases remained unmatched. About this clone itself: Antigen: not known.

Regarding time point: week 5, during vaccination. Vaccination comprised doses that each held 300 ug of mutant IDH1 20-mer peptide, plus topical imiquimod. Assay: immunoSEQ multiplex PCR; the TCRdb copy retains only in-frame clones and omits some. The table has under 70,000 clones, 80% to 90% seen once. The rearrangement joins TRBV2 to TRBJ2-2; 7 bases fit TRBD2. The sample was PBMCs, taken from a glioma patient whose treatment included an IDH1 peptide vaccine. This clonotype originated in a woman in her forties or fifties with glioma. In DNA form, the CDR3 reads TGTGCCAGCAGTGGAAAAGCGGGACCGACCGGGGAGCTGTTTTTT. This translates into CASSGKAGPTGELFF.